The 27 T cell receptor beta chains given below trace back to one sample, sequenced in a study of neurological immune-mediated disorders. TCRdb fed the 5' RACE reads into MiXCR, producing one record per CDR3 protein. This repertoire shows about 74,000 distinct CDR3 sequences, roughly 5.5% found once; its top ten account for around 7%. The sample was PBMCs. Receptors originate from a man between 18 and 29 years old with multiple sclerosis.

The sample holds many counts of this clonotype. The J gene is TRBJ2-7, the V gene TRBV29-1; D uncertain. Germline V gene sequence: CDR1 SQVTM, CDR2 ANQGSEA. The CDR3 spans 13 residues. Trimming stripped 5 bases from V and 0 bases from J, with 11 bases between. The CDR3 DNA follows: TGCAGCGTTAGTCTACAGAGCTCCTACGAGCAGTACTTC. This encodes CSVSLQSSYEQYF.

Note on this clonotype: The junction does not match germline at one end; this may be a read error. The chain couples TRBV6-6 to TRBJ1-3, with D maybe TRBD1 (5 bases). Germline V gives CDR1 MNHNY, CDR2 SVGAGI (reference sequence). This CDR3 is built from 14 residues. CDR3 protein: CASSYGGSGKTIYF. In nucleotides, the CDR3 is TGTGCCAGCAGTTACGGGGGTTCTGGAAAAACCATATATTTT.

The sample holds many counts of this clonotype. The rearrangement joins TRBV28 to TRBJ2-5; weak D call: TRBD2 (6 bases). Germline assignment: CDR1 MDHEN and CDR2 SYDVKM. The CDR3 has 17 amino acids. Trimming stripped 4 bases from V and 0 bases from J, with 18 bases between. CDR3 sequence reads: CASSSFPGSGYQETQYF. Written as DNA, the CDR3 is TGTGCCAGCAGTTCCTTCCCAGGTAGCGGCTACCAAGAGACCCAGTACTTC.

In this sample, this clonotype turned up many times. This chain links TRBV20-1 with TRBJ2-2; TRBD2 matches 15 bases. The germline gives CDR1 DFQATT, CDR2 SNEGSKA (reference sequence). J gave up 7 bases and V 6 bases, and 9 bases lay outside the gene matches. This CDR3 has 16 residues. The CDR3, as DNA: TGCAGTGCCCGGACTAGCGGGGGGGCCTTAAGCGGGGAGCTGTTTTTT. It translates to CSARTSGGALSGELFF.

This clonotype occurred many times. The rearrangement links TRBV7-2 to TRBJ2-1; 9 bases map to TRBD2. The CDR3 covers 16 residues. The germline V gene encodes CDR1 SGHTA and CDR2 FQGNSA. Trimming took 5 bases from V and 0 from J; bases not matched to a gene: 5. DNA for the CDR3: TGTGCCAGCAGCAACCTAGCGGGGCCCTCCTACAATGAGCAGTTCTTC. It specifies CASSNLAGPSYNEQFF.

V and J are TRBV20-1 and TRBJ2-5; 7 bases align to TRBD1. The CDR3 is 15 residues long. Germline V gene sequence: CDR1 DFQATT, CDR2 SNEGSKA (reference sequence). Trimming took 0 bases from V and 1 from J; bases not matched to a gene: 5. This CDR3 is CSARDAQGFQETQYF. The CDR3 nucleotides are TGCAGTGCTAGAGATGCACAGGGGTTCCAAGAGACCCAGTACTTC.

Points on this clonotype: Just one base apart from a much larger clone, this may be a read error. The J gene is TRBJ1-5, the V gene TRBV9; 7 bases agree with TRBD1. CDR3 length equals 15 residues. From germline, CDR1 is SGDLS and CDR2 YYNGEE. Trimming removed 2 bases from V and 4 bases from J; junction bases left unmatched: 6. The CDR3: CASSVGTVTNQPQHF. CDR3 sequence (DNA): TGTGCCAGCAGCGTGGGGACAGTGACGAATCAGCCCCAGCATTTT.

The V gene is TRBV20-1, the J gene TRBJ2-7; D uncertain. Trimming stripped 4 bases from V and 0 bases from J, with 13 bases between. The CDR3 spans 14 residues. Germline V gene data show CDR1 as DFQATT and CDR2 as SNEGSKA (reference sequence). In nucleotides, the CDR3 is TGCAGTGCTATGGCAGGACGGACCTCCTACGAGCAGTACTTC. Its protein product is CSAMAGRTSYEQYF.

This clonotype occurred many times. This chain connects TRBV5-1 to TRBJ2-1, with D tentatively TRBD1 (6 bases). Trimming took off 3 bases at V and 5 bases at J, with 15 bases between the two ends. The CDR3 is made up of 15 amino acids. Germline CDR1 and CDR2: SGHRS and YFSETQ. CDR3 bases: TGCGCCAGCAGCTACGGACAGACTTTAAACAATGAGCAGTTCTTC. The encoded protein is CASSYGQTLNNEQFF.

At least ten counts were recorded for this clonotype. This sequence joins TRBV6-6 and TRBJ2-7; D is possibly TRBD1 or TRBD2 (5 bases each). V was trimmed by 6 bases and J by 0 bases, leaving 9 bases between them. The CDR3 is 13 amino acids. CDR1 and CDR2 from the germline V gene are MNHNY and SVGAGI (reference sequence). CDR3 in DNA: TGTGCCAGCAGCACCGGGACCTCCTACGAGCAGTACTTC. Translating gives CASSTGTSYEQYF.

Many counts were recorded for this clonotype. V is TRBV5-5 and J is TRBJ2-2; TRBD1 matches 9 bases. This CDR3 region has 15 residues. Germline values: CDR1 SGHKS, CDR2 YYEKEE (reference sequence). After removal of 0 bases from V and 7 bases from J, the junction contained 4 bases not matched to a gene. The CDR3 DNA reads TGTGCCAGCAGCTTGGCGGGACAGGGCTTCGGGGAGCTGTTTTTT. Protein sequence: CASSLAGQGFGELFF.

This clonotype occurred many times. The chain employs TRBV5-5 and TRBJ1-1, with D maybe TRBD1 (5 bases). The CDR3 runs to 15 residues. Trimming left V 0 bases short and J 0 bases short, with 9 bases between. CDR1 is SGHKS and CDR2 is YYEKEE in the germline V gene (reference sequence). The CDR3 bases are TGTGCCAGCAGCTTGGTTCGGGGGTTGAACACTGAAGCTTTCTTT. Protein product: CASSLVRGLNTEAFF.

This clonotype appeared many times. This rearrangement joins TRBV5-1 to TRBJ1-6; 7 positions match TRBD1. With 7 bases clipped from V and 7 bases from J, the junction kept 2 bases outside the gene matches. Germline V gene sequence: CDR1 SGHRS, CDR2 YFSETQ. This CDR3 contains 12 residues. In nucleotides, the CDR3 is TGCGCCAGCGGGACAGAGAATTCACCCCTCCACTTT. Its protein is CASGTENSPLHF.

This clonotype was observed at least ten times. The chain uses TRBV11-2 and TRBJ2-1, with 13 bases aligning to TRBD2. This CDR3 spans 15 amino acids. Germline V lookup: CDR1 SGHAT, CDR2 FQNNGV. V lost 4 bases to trimming and J lost 6 bases; unmatched junction nucleotides: 3. The CDR3 is CASSSRTSGSNEQFF. CDR3 DNA: TGTGCCAGCAGCTCCCGGACTAGCGGGAGCAATGAGCAGTTCTTC.

This clonotype has a count of ten or more. At one end, the junction sequence differs from germline, possibly due to a read error. The chain links TRBV2 to TRBJ1-5, with 8 positions matching TRBD1. CDR1 is SNHLY, CDR2 FYNNEI, per germline. CDR3 length: 13 residues. This chain's CDR3 is CASTGQGNQPQNF. Here the CDR3 DNA reads TGTGCCAGCACCGGACAGGGCAATCAGCCCCAGAATTTT.

This clonotype was detected many times. The rearrangement uses TRBV7-9 and TRBJ2-7; possibly TRBD1 or TRBD2 for D (5 bases each). Trimming shortened V by 4 bases and J by 2 bases, and 21 bases separated the two germline ends. Germline CDR1 reads SEHNR; CDR2 reads FQNEAQ (reference sequence). This CDR3 comprises 17 residues. CDR3 sequence (DNA): TGTGCCAGCAGCTCCGGGAAGATGATGGGCAGGGCCTACGAGCAGTACTTC. Translated, it gives CASSSGKMMGRAYEQYF.

This clonotype was observed at least ten times. The rearrangement joins TRBV7-2 to TRBJ2-3; no firm D call. Deletions cut 3 bases from V and 8 bases from J, with 6 bases between. Germline V gives CDR1 SGHTA, CDR2 FQGNSA. The CDR3 is 11 residues long. In nucleotides, the CDR3 is TGTGCCAGCAGCTTCGGGTCTACGCAGTATTTT. Its protein is CASSFGSTQYF. Using reference TRBV7-2 and TRBJ2-3 for the parts outside the CDR3, the full variable domain is GAGVSQSPSNKVTEKGKDVELRCDPISGHTALYWYRQSLGQGLEFLIYFQGNSAPDKSGLPSDRFSAERTGGSVSTLTIQRTQQEDSAVYLCASSFGSTQYFGPGTRLTVL.

The table lists this clonotype with many counts. The rearrangement joins TRBV5-5 to TRBJ2-2, with D hard to call. Germline assignment: CDR1 SGHKS and CDR2 YYEKEE (reference sequence). With 1 base removed from V and 6 bases from J, the gap between germline ends came to 4 bases. The CDR3 contains 12 residues. Here the CDR3 DNA reads TGTGCCAGCAGCTTGACGGCCGGGGAGCTGTTTTTT. Translation gives CASSLTAGELFF.

This clonotype was observed many times. V and J are TRBV12-3 or TRBV12-4 and TRBJ2-5; 7 positions match TRBD1. Trimming at V came to 6 bases and at J to 4 bases, leaving 11 bases not matched to a gene. The CDR3 totals 15 residues. Here the CDR3 reads CASSDTGQVVETQYF. The DNA for the CDR3 is TGTGCCAGCAGCGACACCGGACAGGTCGTAGAGACCCAGTACTTC.

This clonotype came up many times. The gene calls are TRBV5-1 and TRBJ1-5; possible D gene TRBD1, 6 bases. The CDR3 is 15 amino acids. V was shortened by 2 bases and J by 5 bases, with 14 bases between the two germline ends. CDR1 and CDR2 from the germline V gene are SGHRS and YFSETQ. In DNA form, the CDR3 reads TGCGCCAGCAGCTTTTTGGGGGGCAGGGATCAGCCCCAGCATTTT. Translated, it gives CASSFLGGRDQPQHF.

The sample holds many counts of this clonotype. The chain has TRBV15 and TRBJ2-7; TRBD2 aligns across 11 bases. CDR3 length: 15 residues. The V gene's germline CDR1 is LNHNV and CDR2 YYDKDF (reference sequence). The V gene end was trimmed by 0 bases and the J gene end by 3 bases; junction bases not matched to a gene: 1. Here the CDR3 reads CATSRDTSGSYEQYF. The DNA of the CDR3 is TGTGCCACCAGCAGAGATACTAGCGGGAGCTACGAGCAGTACTTC.

At least ten counts were recorded for this clonotype. V and J are TRBV6-5 and TRBJ2-7; TRBD2 is a possible D gene (7 bases). Germline V gene sequence: CDR1 MNHEY, CDR2 SVGAGI. The CDR3 contains 13 residues. V was cut by 4 bases and J by 5 bases, with 12 bases left in between. DNA for the CDR3: TGTGCCAGCAGTTTCAGGGAGGGGGACGAGCAGTACTTC. It yields the protein CASSFREGDEQYF.

This clonotype was seen repeatedly, ten times or more. The gene calls are TRBV20-1 and TRBJ2-3; 9 bases are a match to TRBD2. Looked up from germline, CDR1 is DFQATT and CDR2 is SNEGSKA (reference sequence). J was trimmed by 1 base and V by 4 bases; bases with no gene match: 3. CDR3 length: 14 amino acids. CDR3 DNA: TGCAGTGCTACACCTAGCGGGGGCACAGATACGCAGTATTTT. Translation: CSATPSGGTDTQYF.

This clonotype was observed at least ten times. The V call is TRBV11-2, the J call TRBJ1-6, with TRBD1 matching 9 bases. V lost 5 bases and J lost 10; bases outside the gene matches: 9. Germline CDR1 SGHAT, CDR2 FQNNGV. The CDR3 sequence is 15 residues long. The CDR3 is CASSQGDREESPLHF. CDR3 DNA: TGTGCCAGCAGCCAAGGGGACAGGGAGGAATCACCCCTCCACTTT.

The chain links TRBV5-1 to TRBJ1-5; 7 bases agree with TRBD1. The germline V gene encodes CDR1 SGHRS and CDR2 YFSETQ. V trimming: 4 bases; J trimming: 4 bases; junction bases outside the gene matches: 5. CDR3 length equals 14 residues. Here the CDR3 reads CASSHGQENQPQHF. In nucleotides, the CDR3 is TGCGCCAGCAGCCATGGACAGGAGAATCAGCCCCAGCATTTT.

In this sample, this clonotype turned up many times. The chain uses TRBV5-1 and TRBJ1-1, with no clear D. Germline CDR1 SGHRS, CDR2 YFSETQ. The CDR3 extends over 14 amino acids. Deletions cut 3 bases from V and 1 base from J, with 10 bases between. The CDR3: CASSYGVANTEAFF. The CDR3 DNA follows: TGCGCCAGCAGCTACGGGGTTGCGAACACTGAAGCTTTCTTT.

This clonotype was seen at least ten times. The V and J genes are TRBV6-6 and TRBJ2-7; 9 bases match TRBD1. V shed 2 bases and J 5 bases; nucleotides not matched to a gene: 10. Germline lookup yields CDR1 MNHNY and CDR2 SVGAGI (reference sequence). The CDR3 totals 16 residues. The CDR3 loop reads CASSYPISTGGNEQYF. CDR3 bases: TGTGCCAGCAGTTACCCGATTTCGACAGGGGGTAACGAGCAGTACTTC.